A single sample gave rise to the 26 T cell receptor beta chains below, sequenced in a study of blood T cell repertoires in COVID-19 (dated by TCRdb to the early 2020s). The library was built by means of the immunoSEQ multiplex PCR assay. TCRdb obtained this table from immuneACCESS and retained in-frame rearrangements with V and J assigned. These tables miss some clones; where compared with another copy, unresolved V genes account for less than half of the shortfall, and the remainder is unexplained. Counted in this sample were about 180,000 clones; about nine tenths of them appeared once. In total, the top ten clones hold roughly 9% of the sample. Sequenced sample: PBMCs or T cells enriched from blood (not recorded which). Receptors were obtained from a young woman who had recovered from COVID-19.

This rearrangement joins TRBV9 to TRBJ2-7; 8 positions match TRBD1. Germline loops: CDR1 SGDLS, CDR2 YYNGEE. This CDR3 spans 14 amino acids. V shed 3 bases, J shed 4 bases, and the junction held 6 bases outside the gene matches. The CDR3 nucleotides are TGTGCCAGCAGCGCCCAGGGGGCGGGTTACGAGCAGTACTTC. Amino acid sequence: CASSAQGAGYEQYF.

The V call is TRBV5-5, the J call TRBJ2-1, with TRBD2 matching 12 bases. The length of the CDR3 is 15 residues. Germline loops: CDR1 SGHKS, CDR2 YYEKEE (reference sequence). V shed 4 bases and J 7 bases; nucleotides not matched to a gene: 6. DNA for the CDR3: TGTGCCAGCAGCCCGGGGACTAGCGGGCGGAATGAGCAGTTCTTC. It specifies CASSPGTSGRNEQFF.

The chain couples TRBV7-8 to TRBJ2-7, with TRBD2 matching over 8 bases. Germline assignment: CDR1 SGHVS and CDR2 FQNEAQ. This CDR3 is 14 amino acids long. Trimming at V came to 10 bases and at J to 4 bases, leaving 12 bases not matched to a gene. The CDR3 region has the DNA TGTGCCACCACCCGCGGGGGCGGGAGGTACGAGCAGTACTTC. This gives the protein CATTRGGGRYEQYF. The full variable domain, with the rest looked up from reference TRBV7-8 and TRBJ2-7, is GAGVSQSPRYKVAKRGQDVALRCDPISGHVSLFWYQQALGQGPEFLTYFQNEAQLDKSGLPSDRFFAERPEGSVSTLKIQRTQQEDSAVYLCATTRGGGRYEQYFGPGTRLTVT.

This chain connects TRBV3-1 (or the pseudogene TRBV3-2) to TRBJ2-1; TRBD1 is a possible D gene (6 bases). CDR1 is LGHDT and CDR2 is YNNKEL in the germline V gene (reference sequence). V was shortened by 3 bases and J by 1 base, with 16 bases between the two germline ends. The CDR3 has 17 residues. CDR3 in DNA: TGTGCCAGCAGCCATATCACAGGGAGTGTGTCCTACAATGAGCAGTTCTTC. This gives the protein CASSHITGSVSYNEQFF.

V gene TRBV11-2 combines with J gene TRBJ1-2; tentatively, D is TRBD1 (6 bases). Trimming removed 6 bases from V and 4 bases from J, with 12 bases in between. The CDR3 sequence is 13 residues long. Germline V CDR1 and CDR2: SGHAT, FQNNGV. The CDR3 is CASRPTGAYGYTF. As DNA, the CDR3 is TGTGCCAGCAGGCCGACAGGAGCCTATGGCTACACCTTC.

The rearrangement uses TRBV2 and TRBJ1-2; the D gene is possibly TRBD1 (5 bases). The germline gives CDR1 SNHLY, CDR2 FYNNEI. V gave up 0 bases and J gave up 8 bases, with 13 bases separating them. The length of the CDR3 is 14 residues. DNA of the CDR3: TGTGCCAGCAGTGAAGCGGGGCAGGGAGGAGGCTACACCTTC. Translated, it gives CASSEAGQGGGYTF. Together with reference TRBV2 and TRBJ1-2, the CDR3 gives the full variable domain: EPEVTQTPSHQVTQMGQEVILRCVPISNHLYFYWYRQILGQKVEFLVSFYNNEISEKSEIFDDQFSVERPDGSNFTLKIRSTKLEDSAMYFCASSEAGQGGGYTFGSGTRLTVV.

This clone has only one observation. The rearrangement uses TRBV6-5 and TRBJ2-1; D is uncertain. Germline lookup yields CDR1 MNHEY and CDR2 SVGAGI. The V gene lost 7 bases and the J gene lost 8 bases, with 18 bases spanning the gap. The CDR3 has 14 amino acids. DNA of the CDR3: TGTGCCAGCACGGTAGTACCCCCGGGTCATGAGCAGTTCTTC. Encoded protein: CASTVVPPGHEQFF.

The CDR3 DNA reads as TGTGCCAGCAGCTTGGTGGGACAGGGCCAAGATACGCAGTATTTT. Its protein product is CASSLVGQGQDTQYF. V gene TRBV5-6 combines with J gene TRBJ2-3; TRBD1 agrees at 9 bases. V dropped 0 bases and J dropped 5; count of bases not matched to a gene: 4. The CDR3 runs to 15 residues. Germline loops: CDR1 SGHDT, CDR2 YYEEEE.

The rearrangement links TRBV10-3 to TRBJ2-1; TRBD2 aligns across 9 bases. Germline values: CDR1 ENHRY, CDR2 SYGVKD. The CDR3 has 14 residues. V lost 4 bases to trimming and J lost 7 bases; unmatched junction nucleotides: 5. CDR3 sequence: CAISVSGGWNEQFF. CDR3 nucleotide sequence: TGTGCCATCAGTGTGAGCGGGGGGTGGAATGAGCAGTTCTTC.

The V gene is TRBV5-1, the J gene TRBJ1-3; D perhaps matches TRBD1 (6 bases). Trimming took 5 bases from V and 0 from J, leaving 12 bases between them. Germline assignment: CDR1 SGHRS and CDR2 YFSETQ. This CDR3 contains 15 residues. The CDR3 is CASRTSGASGNTIYF. The CDR3 coding sequence is TGCGCCAGCAGGACCTCAGGGGCCTCTGGAAACACCATATATTTT.

The chain is built from TRBV7-2 and TRBJ2-1, with D possibly matching TRBD1 (5 bases). CDR1 is SGHTA and CDR2 is FQGNSA in the germline V gene. The V gene lost 5 bases and the J gene lost 5 bases, with 19 bases spanning the gap. This CDR3 is built from 16 residues. CDR3 sequence (DNA): TGTGCCAGCAGCCCCCAGGGCGTCCAACAGAACAATGAGCAGTTCTTC. It translates to CASSPQGVQQNNEQFF.

With regard to this clone: Other DNA sequences of this sample code for an identical CDR3. The genes are TRBV6-5 and TRBJ1-1; D is possibly TRBD1 (6 bases). CDR1 and CDR2 from the germline V gene are MNHEY and SVGAGI. V lost 0 bases and J 8 bases, leaving 10 bases between the germline ends. The CDR3 runs 13 residues. DNA of the CDR3: TGTGCCAGCAGTTACTCCGGGGGGACAGAAGCTTTCTTT. Translated, it gives CASSYSGGTEAFF.

This chain uses TRBV30 with TRBJ1-3; tentative D call: TRBD1 (5 bases). Germline V lookup: CDR1 GTSNPN, CDR2 SVGIG (reference sequence). This CDR3 spans 12 amino acids. The CDR3 sequence: CAGEGNGNTIYF. DNA for the CDR3: TGTGCTGGGGAGGGGAACGGAAACACCATATATTTT. Using reference TRBV30 and TRBJ1-3 for the parts outside the CDR3, the full variable domain is SQTIHQWPATLVQPVGSPLSLECTVEGTSNPNLYWYRQAAGRGLQLLFYSVGIGQISSEVPQNLSASRPQDRQFILSSKKLLLSDSGFYLCAGEGNGNTIYFGEGSWLTVV.

The chain links TRBV7-9 to TRBJ1-1; D is undetermined. Trimming stripped 3 bases from V and 6 bases from J, with 11 bases between. Germline lookup yields CDR1 SEHNR and CDR2 FQNEAQ (reference sequence). This CDR3 has 13 amino acids. The CDR3 sequence is CASSLSTQPEAFF. DNA of the CDR3: TGTGCCAGCAGCTTGTCGACACAGCCTGAAGCTTTCTTT.

This rearrangement joins TRBV28 to TRBJ2-7, with D possibly TRBD2 on 5 matching bases. From germline, CDR1 is MDHEN and CDR2 SYDVKM. The CDR3 has 14 residues. Between the trimmed V and J ends, which lost 3 bases and 7 bases, there was a span of 16 bases. CDR3 in amino acids: CASSFESLRREQYF. The CDR3 coding sequence is TGTGCCAGCAGTTTTGAGTCCCTGAGGAGGGAGCAGTACTTC.

The V and J genes are TRBV19 and TRBJ1-1, with TRBD1 matching over 8 bases. This CDR3 has 13 residues. V was clipped by 8 bases and J by 4 bases; unmatched bases: 6. Per the germline V gene, CDR1 is LNHDA and CDR2 is SQIVND (reference sequence). The CDR3 spells CASLSGGITEAFF. The DNA of the CDR3 is TGTGCCAGTCTATCAGGGGGCATCACTGAAGCTTTCTTT. The full variable domain, its missing parts supplied by reference TRBV19 and TRBJ1-1, is DGGITQSPKYLFRKEGQNVTLSCEQNLNHDAMYWYRQDPGQGLRLIYYSQIVNDFQKGDIAEGYSVSREKKESFPLTVTSAQKNPTAFYLCASLSGGITEAFFGQGTRLTVV.

The genes are TRBV18 and TRBJ2-7; 10 nucleotides line up with TRBD2. The CDR3 contains 16 residues. V lost 3 bases to trimming and J lost 3 bases; unmatched junction nucleotides: 8. Germline V gene sequence: CDR1 KGHSH, CDR2 LQKENI. The CDR3 loop is CASSPVVAGGGYEQYF. The CDR3 bases are TGTGCCAGCTCACCCGTTGTAGCGGGGGGAGGCTACGAGCAGTACTTC.

Only one count was recorded for this clone. The chain carries TRBV19 and TRBJ2-1; D may be TRBD2 (5 bases). The CDR3 extends over 13 amino acids. Germline CDR1 and CDR2: LNHDA and SQIVND (reference sequence). V shed 3 bases and J shed 8 bases, with 11 bases lying between them. The CDR3 nucleotides read TGTGCCAGTAGTATTAACCTAGCCCATGAGCAGTTCTTC. It specifies CASSINLAHEQFF.

V is TRBV7-8 and J is TRBJ2-2, with 10 bases fitting TRBD2. The ends lost 3 bases at V and 5 bases at J; junction bases unmatched: 6. The CDR3 is 16 residues long. Germline CDR1 SGHVS, CDR2 FQNEAQ. The CDR3 sequence is CASSFGTSVKTGELFF. The CDR3 region has the DNA TGTGCCAGCAGCTTTGGGACTAGCGTTAAAACCGGGGAGCTGTTTTTT.

The rearrangement joins TRBV5-8 to TRBJ2-2; TRBD1 agrees at 10 bases. CDR1 and CDR2 from the germline V gene are SGHTS and YDEGEE. V was clipped by 4 bases and J by 1 base; unmatched bases: 4. This CDR3 contains 16 residues. CDR3 protein: CASSQTGGWNTGELFF. In DNA, the CDR3 is TGTGCCAGCAGCCAGACAGGGGGCTGGAACACCGGGGAGCTGTTTTTT.

This clone has more than one count but fewer than ten. The genes are TRBV7-3 and TRBJ1-2; TRBD1 agrees at 8 bases. The CDR3 covers 13 residues. From germline, CDR1 is SGHTA and CDR2 FQGTGA. The junction had 7 bases not matched to a gene; V was cut back by 5 bases and J by 8 bases. The CDR3 DNA sequence: TGTGCCAGCAGCCTGGGGACAGGCGAAGGCTACACCTTC. Translation gives CASSLGTGEGYTF.

The rearrangement joins TRBV28 to TRBJ2-1; no definite D call. V shed 3 bases and J shed 2 bases, with 8 bases lying between them. Germline V gene lookup returns CDR1 MDHEN and CDR2 SYDVKM. The CDR3 contains 14 residues. CDR3 in amino acids: CASSFSVTYNEQFF. The CDR3 region has the DNA TGTGCCAGCAGTTTTTCCGTAACCTACAATGAGCAGTTCTTC.

The genes are TRBV5-6 and TRBJ1-5; possible D gene TRBD1, 5 bases. The length of the CDR3 is 15 residues. V lost 3 bases and J lost 8, with 18 bases in between. Germline loops: CDR1 SGHDT, CDR2 YYEEEE. The CDR3 DNA reads as TGTGCCAGCAGCTCTTATACTGTCTGGGGGGAGCCCCAGCATTTT. It yields the protein CASSSYTVWGEPQHF.

The chain is built from TRBV5-8 and TRBJ2-5; TRBD2 matches at 15 bases. Germline CDR1 is SGHTS and CDR2 is YDEGEE. Trimming removed 4 bases from V and 5 bases from J; junction bases left unmatched: 9. The CDR3 extends over 17 amino acids. The CDR3 region is CASSRGLAGGGQETQYF. DNA of the CDR3: TGTGCCAGCAGCCGAGGACTAGCGGGAGGGGGGCAGGAGACCCAGTACTTC.

The chain employs TRBV4-3 and TRBJ2-1; 8 bases are a match to TRBD2. The CDR3 is made up of 17 amino acids. Germline trimming cut 1 base from V and 7 bases from J; bases unmatched to any gene: 12. Germline V gene sequence: CDR1 LGHNA, CDR2 YSLEER. The CDR3, as DNA: TGCGCCAGCAGCCAAGGCCCACCGCGGGGGGTGATGAATGAGCAGTTCTTC. Translation: CASSQGPPRGVMNEQFF.

The chain combines TRBV28 with TRBJ2-5; TRBD1 agrees at 9 bases. The CDR3 covers 15 residues. From germline, CDR1 is MDHEN and CDR2 SYDVKM. J was trimmed by 7 bases and V by 3 bases; bases with no gene match: 9. The CDR3 loop reads CASSFADRGMGTQYF. The CDR3 nucleotides are TGTGCCAGCAGTTTTGCGGACAGGGGTATGGGGACCCAGTACTTC.